A selection of T cell receptor beta chains follows, all from one sample in a study of coeliac disease. TCRdb's copy holds only in-frame clones and misses some; the assay was immunoSEQ multiplex PCR. The sample consists of several thousand clones, about 78% of them appearing once. Sequences were obtained from lamina propria lymphocytes from the gut. These receptors all stem from a man aged 25-40 years with celiac disease. Both conserved end residues are part of each CDR3. A D gene is named only where the DNA matches it firmly. Clone size appears in some rows only: once, few, many, or a class for an expanded clone.

TRBD1	TRBV5-6	TRBJ1-1	.	TGTGCCAGCAGTTTTGGACAGGGTGTAGGTGGTACTAAAGCTTTCTTT	CASSFGQGVGGTKAFF
.	TRBV28	TRBJ1-4	few	TGTGCCAGCAGTACCAGGGGTAGGAGTGAAAAACTGTTTTTT	CASSTRGRSEKLFF
.	TRBV4-1	TRBJ1-4	.	TGCGCCAGCAGCCAAGTCTTTGGGGGGGATAATGAAAAACTGTTTTTT	CASSQVFGGDNEKLFF
.	TRBV5-4	TRBJ2-7	.	TGTGCCAGCAGCTCCGATAACAGGGACTACGAGCAGTACTTC	CASSSDNRDYEQYF
.	TRBV18	TRBJ2-5	.	TGTGCCAGCTCACCACCGTCACTAGCCGGGGAGACCCAGTACTTC	CASSPPSLAGETQYF
TRBD1	TRBV7-9	TRBJ2-6	.	TGTGCCAGCAGCTTAGGACAGGGAAGTTCTGGGGCCAACGTCCTGACTTTC	CASSLGQGSSGANVLTF
TRBD1	TRBV11-3	TRBJ2-1	.	TGTGCCAGCAGTCCTGGACAGGCAAATGAGCAGTTCTTC	CASSPGQANEQFF
.	TRBV30	TRBJ2-7	.	TGTGCCTGGAGTGGCCCTCCGAGCGGCATCTACGAGCAGTACTTC	CAWSGPPSGIYEQYF
TRBD1	TRBV6-6	TRBJ1-5	.	TGTGCCAGCAGATCCGGGACAGATGCGGATCAGCCCCAGCATTTT	CASRSGTDADQPQHF
TRBD2	TRBV4-2	TRBJ2-7	.	TGTGCCAGCAGCCTTGTGGAAGCGGGAGGCTACGAGCAGTACTTC	CASSLVEAGGYEQYF
TRBD1	TRBV27	TRBJ1-2	once	TGTGCCAGCAGTCCCACGTCAGAATTCAACCCCACCAGGGACAGGGTAGGAGGCTACACCTTC	CASSPTSEFNPTRDRVGGYTF
TRBD2	TRBV9	TRBJ2-3	once	TGTGCCACCTCGACTAGCGGGAATACAGATACGCAGTATTTT	CATSTSGNTDTQYF
.	TRBV28	TRBJ1-5	.	TGTGCGGTAGGGGGAACGGATCAGCCCCAGCATTTT	CAVGGTDQPQHF